These 2 T cell receptor beta chains were sequenced from one sample in a study of response to subunit inactivated influenza vaccine. One entry per CDR3 protein results from TCRdb running MiXCR on the RT-PCR reads. The sample lists around 600,000 distinct CDR3 sequences; around 11% were seen once. The same data also contributed to another study, on T cells expressing NK-cell markers. According to that study: Generation of TCR beta cDNA was performed by 5'RACE template switching incorporating UMIs.

Sequencing was performed on PBMCs from blood, taken on the day of vaccination. Every receptor here comes from a man between 50 and 59 years old who received an inactivated influenza vaccine.

This clonotype was seen a few times. V and J are TRBV12-3 or TRBV12-4 and TRBJ2-5; D is undetermined. The CDR3 has 14 residues. V lost 7 bases to trimming and J lost 6 bases, with 18 bases between them. Here the CDR3 DNA reads TGTGCCAGCACCGGAGAAGGAGTTGGGAAGACCCAGTACTTC. Its protein is CASTGEGVGKTQYF.

This sequence joins TRBV11-3 and TRBJ2-2; possible D gene TRBD1, 6 bases. From germline, CDR1 is SGHNT and CDR2 YENEEA. There are 17 residues in the CDR3. V shed 0 bases and J shed 0 bases, with 11 bases lying between them. The CDR3 region has the DNA TGTGCCAGCAGCTTAGAGGTGGGGACACCGAACACCGGGGAGCTGTTTTTT. Its protein product is CASSLEVGTPNTGELFF.